The source of this TCR beta chain is a study of T cell changes during pregnancy in multiple sclerosis. TCRdb keeps only in-frame clones here, not all; method: immunoSEQ multiplex PCR. In the table there are tens of thousands of clones, around 94% of which are singletons. This CDR3 region has 13 residues. The junction had 8 bases not matched to a gene; V was cut back by 5 bases and J by 9 bases. The V gene's germline CDR1 is SGHAT and CDR2 FQNNGV. The sequence derives from a female donor with multiple sclerosis, enrolled in a pregnancy study. This chain joins TRBV11-2 and TRBJ2-3; 7 positions match TRBD2. Source: peripheral blood, taken in the third trimester of pregnancy. DNA of the CDR3: TGTGCCAGCAGCCCGGAAAGGGGAGGGACGCAGTATTTT. This sequence encodes CASSPERGGTQYF.